This TCR beta chain was sequenced in a study of OX40 agonist ivuxolimab in advanced cancers. The overall study: At doses from 0.01 to 10 mg/kg, patients were given intravenous ivuxolimab every 2 weeks.

Findings of the study overall: The antigens recognized by the expanded peripheral T cells, that is their antigen specificity, were not determined.

The data were produced by immunoSEQ multiplex PCR, yet TCRdb's version contains in-frame clones alone and is incomplete. The table records roughly 64,000 clones, over 75% of them present only once. As for this clone: As yet, its antigen is unknown.

Trimming took 5 bases from V and 6 from J; bases not matched to a gene: 8. CDR3 length equals 16 residues. Germline assignment: CDR1 SEHNR and CDR2 FQNEAQ (reference sequence). Sequences were derived from CD4+ or CD8+ T cells sorted from blood, sampled in a trial of the OX40 agonist ivuxolimab. V and J are TRBV7-9 and TRBJ2-2, with TRBD2 matching 11 bases. The sequence was collected from an adult with an advanced solid tumor such as melanoma, head and neck, liver or kidney cancer. Here the CDR3 reads CASSHPPSGRPGELFF. CDR3 DNA: TGTGCCAGCAGCCACCCCCCTAGCGGGAGGCCCGGGGAGCTGTTTTTT.